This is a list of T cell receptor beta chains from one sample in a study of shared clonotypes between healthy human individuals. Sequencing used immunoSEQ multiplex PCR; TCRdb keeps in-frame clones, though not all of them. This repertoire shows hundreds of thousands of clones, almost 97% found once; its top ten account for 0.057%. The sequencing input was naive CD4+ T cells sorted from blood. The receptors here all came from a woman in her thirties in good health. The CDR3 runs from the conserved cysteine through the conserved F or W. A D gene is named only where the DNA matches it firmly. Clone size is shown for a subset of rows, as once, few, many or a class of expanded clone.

TGTGCCAGCAGTGAAGTCCGACGAAACTATGGCTACACCTTC	CASSEVRRNYGYTF	TRBJ1-2	TRBV6-1	-	-
TGTGCCAGCAGCCTAAGGGACAGCCTCTCCGAGCAGTACTTC	CASSLRDSLSEQYF	TRBJ2-7	TRBV11-2	-	TRBD1
TGTGCCAGCCTAGAATACACTGAAGCTTTCTTT	CASLEYTEAFF	TRBJ1-1	TRBV2	-	-
TGCGCCAGCAGCCAAACAGGGACGGAGGGCGCGGCTTTCTTT	CASSQTGTEGAAFF	TRBJ1-1	TRBV4-1	once	-
TGTGCCAGTAGCGCCGGGACAGGGATATCTGGGGCCAACGTCCTGACTTTC	CASSAGTGISGANVLTF	TRBJ2-6	TRBV19	-	TRBD1
TGTGCCAGCAGCTGGGGACAGGGGGCAGACACCGGGGAGCTGTTTTTT	CASSWGQGADTGELFF	TRBJ2-2	TRBV5-6	-	TRBD1
TGTGCCTGGAGTGTCAGGGCCTCAGATACGCAGTATTTT	CAWSVRASDTQYF	TRBJ2-3	TRBV30	once	-
TGTGCCAGCAGTTTATCCACAGGTTATCAAGAGACCCAGTACTTC	CASSLSTGYQETQYF	TRBJ2-5	TRBV28	-	-
TGTGCCAGCAGTAAACTAGCCAATGAGCAGTTCTTC	CASSKLANEQFF	TRBJ2-1	TRBV2	-	-
TGTGCCAGTAGTCCACGGACTAGCGGGACTTACAATGAGCAGTTCTTC	CASSPRTSGTYNEQFF	TRBJ2-1	TRBV19	-	TRBD2
TGTGCCAGCAGTTTGGGGGGAGAGACCTACGAGCAGTACTTC	CASSLGGETYEQYF	TRBJ2-7	TRBV28	-	-
TGTGCCAGTAGTCTCCCCGACAGGCACCGAGGCTACACCTTC	CASSLPDRHRGYTF	TRBJ1-2	TRBV19	-	-
TGTGCCAGCAGCTTGGGGTATAATTCACCCCTCCACTTT	CASSLGYNSPLHF	TRBJ1-6	TRBV5-8	-	-
TGCAGCGTTGAGACTAGCGGACCCCGTGAGCAGTACTTC	CSVETSGPREQYF	TRBJ2-7	TRBV29-1	-	TRBD2
TGTGCCACCAGCAGAGGCGCAGGGATCTACACAGATACGCAGTATTTT	CATSRGAGIYTDTQYF	TRBJ2-3	TRBV15	-	-
TGTGCCAGCAGTACTGGTAATTCCTACGAGCAGTACTTC	CASSTGNSYEQYF	TRBJ2-7	TRBV6-5	-	-
TGTGCCACCAGCAGAGACCCCTCTGGAACAGATACGCAGTATTTT	CATSRDPSGTDTQYF	TRBJ2-3	TRBV15	-	-
TGTGCCAGCAGCGCGGGACTAGCGGGAGGACCCTACGAGCAGTACTTC	CASSAGLAGGPYEQYF	TRBJ2-7	TRBV9	-	TRBD2
TGTGCCAGCAGCTTAGCACCGATGAACACTGAAGCTTTCTTT	CASSLAPMNTEAFF	TRBJ1-1	TRBV11-2	-	-
TGTGCCAGCAGCTTAGTTCCGACTAGCGGGAGAGGCTCCTACGAGCAGTACTTC	CASSLVPTSGRGSYEQYF	TRBJ2-7	TRBV11-2	-	TRBD2
TGCGCCAGCAGCTTGGGAGGGGGACAGAATCAGCCCCAGCATTTT	CASSLGGGQNQPQHF	TRBJ1-5	TRBV5-1	-	TRBD1
TGTGCCGGCCGACGGGCAGGCTCCCGCTACGAGCAGTACTTC	CAGRRAGSRYEQYF	TRBJ2-7	TRBV7-9	-	-
TGCGCCAGCAGCTTGGCGACCCCTGCTCCTGAAGCTTTCTTT	CASSLATPAPEAFF	TRBJ1-1	TRBV5-1	-	-
TGTGCCAGCAGCCAAGATTACCAAGAGACCCAGTACTTC	CASSQDYQETQYF	TRBJ2-5	TRBV14	-	-
TGCGCCAGCAGCCAACCCCGGGACAGGGGGTCCGAGCAGTACTTC	CASSQPRDRGSEQYF	TRBJ2-7	TRBV4-1	once	TRBD1
TGTGCCAGCAGTTCGTTGACACTAAACGTGCCCCAGCATTTT	CASSSLTLNVPQHF	TRBJ1-5	TRBV28	-	-
TGTGCCACCAGCAGAGATCGGCGTAGGGGAACCAAAAACATTCAGTACTTC	CATSRDRRRGTKNIQYF	TRBJ2-4	TRBV15	-	-
TGTGCCAGTAGTGCTGGCGGGGCTGGGGCCAACGTCCTGACTTTC	CASSAGGAGANVLTF	TRBJ2-6	TRBV19	-	-
TGTGCCAGCTCACCCCCCGGTACTGGGGCCAACGTCCTGACTTTC	CASSPPGTGANVLTF	TRBJ2-6	TRBV18	once	-
TGTGCCAGCAGTTACTCTGGGCCTGGCAATCAGCCCCAGCATTTT	CASSYSGPGNQPQHF	TRBJ1-5	TRBV6-5	-	-
TGCGCCAGCAGCTTGTCCGCAGGGACCGGCGAGCAGTACTTC	CASSLSAGTGEQYF	TRBJ2-7	TRBV5-1	-	-
TGTGCCAGCAGTCTCGGACACATCAATGAGCAGTTCTTC	CASSLGHINEQFF	TRBJ2-1	TRBV28	-	-
TGTGCCAGCAGTGCCACTAGCGGGAGTAGGGAGACCCAGTACTTC	CASSATSGSRETQYF	TRBJ2-5	TRBV28	-	TRBD2
TGTGCCAGCAGACCGCTAGACAAGGGCTTTTTCTATGGCTACACCTTC	CASRPLDKGFFYGYTF	TRBJ1-2	TRBV27	-	-
TGTGCCAGCAGTAGGGGGCTTCAGTATGAGCAGTTCTTC	CASSRGLQYEQFF	TRBJ2-1	TRBV6-5	-	TRBD1
TGTGCCAGCAGCTTGAATTCGGGCCGGGAGACCCAGTACTTC	CASSLNSGRETQYF	TRBJ2-5	TRBV7-9	-	-
TGTGCCACTTACCGCCCCCCCCGCGAGCAGTACTTC	CATYRPPREQYF	TRBJ2-7	TRBV19	-	-
TGCGCCAGCAGCTTGGCCCAGGATAGTGGGAGGACAGATACGCAGTATTTT	CASSLAQDSGRTDTQYF	TRBJ2-3	TRBV5-1	-	-
TGTGCCAGCAGTGCCTGGACAGGGTCCTCAGATGGCTACACCTTC	CASSAWTGSSDGYTF	TRBJ1-2	TRBV6-6	-	TRBD1
TGTGCCAGCAGTTTCGGACTAGCGGGAGACCCTGAGCAGTTCTTC	CASSFGLAGDPEQFF	TRBJ2-1	TRBV7-9	once	TRBD2
TGTGCCAGCAGTTCCTCAGGGACTAGCGGGGTTCTGGGCACAGATACGCAGTATTTT	CASSSSGTSGVLGTDTQYF	TRBJ2-3	TRBV28	-	TRBD2
TGCAGCGTTGTCTTAACAATGAACACTGAAGCTTTCTTT	CSVVLTMNTEAFF	TRBJ1-1	TRBV29-1	-	-
TGTGCCAGCAGCTCGCGTTCTGGTGGGGTTGAGCAGTACTTC	CASSSRSGGVEQYF	TRBJ2-7	TRBV7-8	-	-
TGTGCCAGCAGTTTGGTGGCGTCGGGCTACACCTTC	CASSLVASGYTF	TRBJ1-2	TRBV28	few	-
TGTGCCAGCAGTGTGCAGGCGGCGAACACTGAAGCTTTCTTT	CASSVQAANTEAFF	TRBJ1-1	TRBV2	-	-
TGCGCCAGCAGCCGCCCGGGTAGCGGATCCTACGAGCAGTACTTC	CASSRPGSGSYEQYF	TRBJ2-7	TRBV5-1	-	-
TGTGCCAGCAGCTTCCAGGCTAGGGGGACCGGGGAGCTGTTTTTT	CASSFQARGTGELFF	TRBJ2-2	TRBV5-4	-	-
TGTGCCAGCACCTCCTCAGGTTCCTACACTGAAGCTTTCTTT	CASTSSGSYTEAFF	TRBJ1-1	TRBV28	-	-
TGTGCCATCAGCCCTATGGGGCTAGCGGGAGAACTAGCCAAAAACATTCAGTACTTC	CAISPMGLAGELAKNIQYF	TRBJ2-4	TRBV10-3	-	TRBD2
TGCGCCAGCAGCCACCCGATCAGACAGGACTTGAGCTCTGGGGCCAACGTCCTGACTTTC	CASSHPIRQDLSSGANVLTF	TRBJ2-6	TRBV4-1	-	-
TGTGCCAGCAGCCTTACCTGGACCGGGGAGCAGTTCTTC	CASSLTWTGEQFF	TRBJ2-1	TRBV6-1	-	-
TGTGCCAGCAGTTTACCCGACAGTCACTCTCGGGCCAACGTCCTGACTTTC	CASSLPDSHSRANVLTF	TRBJ2-6	TRBV28	-	-